The 2 T cell receptor beta chains given below trace back to one sample, sequenced in a study of molecular identifiers for immune sequencing clone quantification. MiXCR, applied by TCRdb to the PCR reads, yields one record per CDR3 protein. The repertoire holds around 470,000 distinct CDR3 sequences, with about 25% as singletons. Sequencing was carried out using naive CD8+ T cells from blood, with Jurkat cell RNA spiked in. The subset was: FACS-sorted CD8+CD4-CCR7+CD45RA+ naive T cells. The receptors originated from a human donor in good health. Some libraries in this study had Jurkat cell RNA spiked in.

The chain has TRBV6-2 or TRBV6-3 and TRBJ1-1; D is possibly TRBD1 (6 bases). V was shortened by 7 bases and J by 4 bases, with 13 bases between the two germline ends. The CDR3 runs to 13 residues. The germline V gene has CDR1 MNHEY and CDR2 SVGEGT. The CDR3 sequence is CASTEGGSTEAFF. The CDR3 bases are TGTGCCAGCACCGAAGGGGGTTCCACTGAAGCTTTCTTT.

The rearrangement links TRBV6-2 or TRBV6-3 to TRBJ1-5, with D maybe TRBD1 (6 bases). Trimming left V 1 base short and J 3 bases short, with 7 bases between. The CDR3 has 14 amino acids. Germline assignment: CDR1 MNHEY and CDR2 SVGEGT. The CDR3 region is CASSYWDINQPQHF. DNA for the CDR3: TGTGCCAGCAGTTACTGGGACATCAATCAGCCCCAGCATTTT.